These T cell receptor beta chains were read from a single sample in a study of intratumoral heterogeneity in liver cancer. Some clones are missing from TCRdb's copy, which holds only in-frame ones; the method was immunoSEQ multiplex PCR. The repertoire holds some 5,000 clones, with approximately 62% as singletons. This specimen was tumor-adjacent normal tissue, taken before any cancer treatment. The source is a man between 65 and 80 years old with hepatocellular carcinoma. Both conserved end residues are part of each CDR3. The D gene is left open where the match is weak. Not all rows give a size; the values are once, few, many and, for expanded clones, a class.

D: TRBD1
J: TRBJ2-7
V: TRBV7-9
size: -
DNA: TGTGCCAGCAGTAAACCGGGACAGGGGTTACAGTACGAGCAGTACTTC
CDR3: CASSKPGQGLQYEQYF

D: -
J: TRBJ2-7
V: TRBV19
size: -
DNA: TGTGCCAGTTCGGGCGGTGGTGGGTACGAGCAGTACTTC
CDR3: CASSGGGGYEQYF

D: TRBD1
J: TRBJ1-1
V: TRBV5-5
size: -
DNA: TGTGCCAGCAGCTTGATCCCAGGGGGCCAAGGATGGAACACTGAAGCTTTCTTT
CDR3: CASSLIPGGQGWNTEAFF

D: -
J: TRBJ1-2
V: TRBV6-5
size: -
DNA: TGTGCCAGCAGTCCCGGTCAGGGGAGGTACACCTTC
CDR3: CASSPGQGRYTF

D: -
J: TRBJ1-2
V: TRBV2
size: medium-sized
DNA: TGTGCCAGCAGTGACTGGAACAGGGTTGGTAACTATGGCTACACCTTC
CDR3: CASSDWNRVGNYGYTF

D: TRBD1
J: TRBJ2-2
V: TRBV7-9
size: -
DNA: TGTGCCAGCAGACCACCGGGACAGGGAACCGGGGAGCTGTTTTTT
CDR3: CASRPPGQGTGELFF

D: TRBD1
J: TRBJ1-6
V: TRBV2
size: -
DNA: TGTGCCAGCAGTGATGGTCCGGGACAGTATTCACCCCTCCACTTT
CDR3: CASSDGPGQYSPLHF

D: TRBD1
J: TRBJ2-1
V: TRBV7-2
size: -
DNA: TGTGCCAGCAGCAAACAGGGGAATATAGGGAATGAGCAGTTCTTC
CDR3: CASSKQGNIGNEQFF

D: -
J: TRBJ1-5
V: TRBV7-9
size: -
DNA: TGTGCCAGCAGCTTAGCGCTTGGTAGCAATCAGCCCCAGCATTTT
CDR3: CASSLALGSNQPQHF

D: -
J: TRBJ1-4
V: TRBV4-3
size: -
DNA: TGCGCCAGCAGCCAAGGTGGAGGGGCTAATGAAAAACTGTTTTTT
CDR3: CASSQGGGANEKLFF

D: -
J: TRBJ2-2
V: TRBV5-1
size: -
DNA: TGCGCCAGCAGCTTGGACACTCGTAAAAACACCGGGGAGCTGTTTTTT
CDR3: CASSLDTRKNTGELFF

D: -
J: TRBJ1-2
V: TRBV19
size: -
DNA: TGTGCCAGTACCGGCTGGGACACCAAATTCTATGGCTACACCTTC
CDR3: CASTGWDTKFYGYTF

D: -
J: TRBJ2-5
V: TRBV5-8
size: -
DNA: TGTGCCAGCAGCTCGGGTCCCCGTGGGACCCAGTACTTC
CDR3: CASSSGPRGTQYF

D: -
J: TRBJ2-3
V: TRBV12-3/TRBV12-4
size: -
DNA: TGTGCCAGCAGTGAACAGTTGGATACGCAGTATTTT
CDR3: CASSEQLDTQYF